Following are 3 T cell receptor beta chains from one sample sequenced in a study of blood T cell repertoires in COVID-19. Here immunoSEQ multiplex PCR was the method, and the copy in TCRdb shows in-frame clones only, minus some. The repertoire holds approximately 280,000 clones, with almost 85% as singletons. The sample was peripheral blood. These receptors were obtained from a man aged 45 to 65 with active or convalescent COVID-19.

The chain carries TRBV2 and TRBJ2-7; TRBD1 aligns across 9 bases. The CDR3 runs to 15 residues. The J segment lost 2 bases and the V segment lost 4 bases, leaving 6 bases of the junction unmatched. Germline assignment: CDR1 SNHLY and CDR2 FYNNEI. CDR3 sequence (DNA): TGTGCCAGCAGTGCTGGGACAGGGTACACCTACGAGCAGTACTTC. This gives the protein CASSAGTGYTYEQYF.

V and J are TRBV5-1 and TRBJ1-6, with TRBD1 as a possible D gene (5 bases). CDR3 size: 15 residues. The germline V gene has CDR1 SGHRS and CDR2 YFSETQ. Trimming shortened V by 4 bases and J by 6 bases, and 14 bases separated the two germline ends. The CDR3 coding sequence is TGCGCCAGCAGCATAGAACAGGTTTCTAATTCACCCCTCCACTTT. Residues: CASSIEQVSNSPLHF.

In this sample, this clone turned up once. This chain connects TRBV28 to TRBJ2-5, with 8 nucleotides matching TRBD1. The germline V gene encodes CDR1 MDHEN and CDR2 SYDVKM. Unmatched junction bases numbered 5, after V lost 6 bases and J lost 5 bases. The length of the CDR3 is 13 residues. CDR3 sequence reads: CASSRTGYETQYF. The DNA of the CDR3 is TGTGCCAGCAGCCGGACAGGGTACGAGACCCAGTACTTC. Supplemented by reference TRBV28 and TRBJ2-5, the full variable domain reads DVKVTQSSRYLVKRTGEKVFLECVQDMDHENMFWYRQDPGLGLRLIYFSYDVKMKEKGDIPEGYSVSREKKERFSLILESASTNQTSMYLCASSRTGYETQYFGPGTRLLVL.